These 25 T cell receptor beta chains came from one sample sequenced in a study of graft-versus-host responses after intestinal transplantation. Intraepithelial plus lamina propria lymphocytes were released by processing graft tissue. The assay was immunoSEQ multiplex PCR, and TCRdb's table has in-frame clones only and misses some. The sample records 7,600 or so clones, roughly four fifths being singletons. Sequenced material: ileum tissue, taken approximately 120 days after transplant. Receptors originate from a human patient who received an intestinal transplant, so some T cells may come from the graft donor.

The rearrangement links TRBV19 to TRBJ1-1, with D possibly being TRBD1 (5 bases). The CDR3 spans 15 residues. Germline CDR1 is LNHDA and CDR2 is SQIVND (reference sequence). With 3 bases removed from V and 0 bases from J, the gap between germline ends came to 11 bases. This CDR3 is CASSISSGVNTEAFF. DNA of the CDR3: TGTGCCAGTAGTATCTCGTCGGGGGTGAACACTGAAGCTTTCTTT.

V and J are TRBV2 and TRBJ2-7; D gene ambiguous. The CDR3 length is 11 residues. With 6 bases removed from V and 5 bases from J, the gap between germline ends came to 8 bases. Looked up from germline, CDR1 is SNHLY and CDR2 is FYNNEI. The CDR3 reads CASSSAHEQYF. The CDR3 coding sequence is TGTGCCAGCAGCTCAGCCCACGAGCAGTACTTC.

The V gene is TRBV7-2, the J gene TRBJ2-1; 11 bases are shared with TRBD2. Germline V CDR1 and CDR2: SGHTA, FQGNSA. J gave up 5 bases and V 5 bases, and 8 bases lay outside the gene matches. The CDR3 is 16 residues long. CDR3: CASSLRTSGPDNEQFF. The CDR3 DNA follows: TGTGCCAGCAGCCTCCGGACTAGCGGGCCCGACAATGAGCAGTTCTTC.

Only one count was recorded for this clone. This chain uses TRBV7-9 with TRBJ2-7; the match to TRBD1 covers 8 bases. This CDR3 comprises 15 residues. Germline lookup yields CDR1 SEHNR and CDR2 FQNEAQ (reference sequence). The ends lost 7 bases at V and 3 bases at J; junction bases unmatched: 11. The CDR3 sequence: CASNFGDRSSYEQYF. The CDR3 region has the DNA TGTGCCAGCAACTTTGGGGACAGGTCGAGCTACGAGCAGTACTTC.

This rearrangement joins TRBV19 to TRBJ2-3; D might be TRBD2 (5 bases). The CDR3 is 16 residues long. V lost 6 bases and J lost 0, with 16 bases in between. Germline CDR1 and CDR2: LNHDA and SQIVND (reference sequence). The CDR3 DNA sequence: TGTGCCAGTAGGAGGGTAGACTCCCCTAGCACAGATACGCAGTATTTT. This gives the protein CASRRVDSPSTDTQYF.

The table lists this clone with a few counts. The rearrangement joins TRBV6-5 to TRBJ2-7, with D unresolved. Trimming removed 0 bases from V and 0 bases from J, with 9 bases in between. Germline V gene data show CDR1 as MNHEY and CDR2 as SVGAGI. The CDR3 length is 15 residues. The CDR3 sequence: CASSYSSMSSYEQYF. CDR3 DNA sequence: TGTGCCAGCAGTTACTCGAGTATGAGCTCCTACGAGCAGTACTTC.

The chain links TRBV25-1 to TRBJ2-5; no clear D gene. Trimming stripped 4 bases from V and 3 bases from J, with 3 bases between. The V gene's germline CDR1 is MGHDK and CDR2 SYGVNS. The CDR3 has 11 residues. Here the CDR3 reads CASSVEETQYF. As DNA, the CDR3 is TGTGCCAGCAGTGTGGAAGAGACCCAGTACTTC.

The chain employs TRBV25-1 and TRBJ2-5; perhaps TRBD1 as D (7 bases). This CDR3 has 17 residues. Trimming took 8 bases from V and 0 from J, leaving 22 bases between them. Germline V CDR1 and CDR2: MGHDK, SYGVNS. The DNA of the CDR3 is TGTGCCAGCGAAACGGGGACTTTGGGACAGAACCAAGAGACCCAGTACTTC. It encodes CASETGTLGQNQETQYF.

This rearrangement joins TRBV6-1 to TRBJ2-1; D is possibly TRBD1 (5 bases). The CDR3 has 14 amino acids. Trimming left V 5 bases short and J 6 bases short, with 14 bases between. Germline lookup yields CDR1 MNHNS and CDR2 SASEGT. The CDR3 spells CASSSQGRLNEQFF. The CDR3 coding sequence is TGTGCCAGCAGTTCTCAGGGAAGGCTCAATGAGCAGTTCTTC.

CDR3 bases: TGTGCCAGTAGTATTGCTAGCGGGGGGGAAGAGACCCAGTACTTC. Translated: CASSIASGGEETQYF. V usage is TRBV19 and J usage is TRBJ2-5; TRBD2 matches 12 bases. CDR1 and CDR2 from the germline V gene are LNHDA and SQIVND (reference sequence). With 3 bases clipped from V and 3 bases from J, the junction kept 2 bases outside the gene matches. The CDR3 loop spans 15 amino acids.

The chain recombines TRBV27 with TRBJ1-6, with 10 bases fitting TRBD1. V lost 0 bases, J lost 4 bases, and 9 bases stayed unmatched. The length of the CDR3 is 19 residues. Germline V lookup: CDR1 MNHEY, CDR2 SMNVEV (reference sequence). DNA of the CDR3: TGTGCCAGCAGTTTATCTCGAACGGGACAGGGGAGGTATAATTCACCCCTCCACTTT. Encoded protein: CASSLSRTGQGRYNSPLHF.

This chain links TRBV10-3 with TRBJ2-4; 7 nucleotides line up with TRBD2. J gave up 4 bases and V 4 bases, and 4 bases lay outside the gene matches. From germline, CDR1 is ENHRY and CDR2 SYGVKD. This CDR3 region has 14 residues. CDR3 in amino acids: CAISGAGDKNIQYF. The CDR3 bases are TGTGCCATCAGTGGCGCGGGGGATAAAAACATTCAGTACTTC.

This clone was seen only a few times. The chain is built from TRBV5-1 and TRBJ1-4, with a tentative D call TRBD1 (6 bases). Germline V CDR1 and CDR2: SGHRS, YFSETQ. The CDR3 consists of 15 residues. V lost 4 bases and J lost 4, with 14 bases in between. The CDR3 reads CASSPGGAGNEKLFF. CDR3 sequence (DNA): TGCGCCAGCAGCCCGGGGGGGGCCGGTAATGAAAAACTGTTTTTT.

The chain recombines TRBV9 with TRBJ2-7; 8 bases align to TRBD2. CDR1 is SGDLS, CDR2 YYNGEE, per germline. V shed 4 bases and J 3 bases; nucleotides not matched to a gene: 6. The length of the CDR3 is 14 residues. The CDR3, as DNA: TGTGCCAGCAGCCAGACCGGGACTAGCTACGAGCAGTACTTC. Its protein is CASSQTGTSYEQYF.

This clone was observed a handful of times. The chain carries TRBV4-1 and TRBJ2-1; D call uncertain. V was pared by 1 base and J by 2 bases, with 18 bases between. Looked up from germline, CDR1 is MGHRA and CDR2 is YSYEKL. The length of the CDR3 is 18 residues. CDR3 DNA sequence: TGCGCCAGCAGCCAAGCCCGGTTAGGGCGCGGCGCCTACAATGAGCAGTTCTTC. Its protein product is CASSQARLGRGAYNEQFF.

V and J are TRBV27 and TRBJ2-3, with D possibly being TRBD2 (6 bases). Per the germline V gene, CDR1 is MNHEY and CDR2 is SMNVEV (reference sequence). V was shortened by 1 base and J by 9 bases, with 17 bases between the two germline ends. The CDR3 length is 15 residues. The CDR3 DNA reads as TGTGCCAGCAGTTTATTAGGCGGGGAAGTTGAAACGCAGTATTTT. Its protein product is CASSLLGGEVETQYF.

The chain employs TRBV19 and TRBJ2-1; D is unresolved. Germline values: CDR1 LNHDA, CDR2 SQIVND (reference sequence). Trimming left V 2 bases short and J 7 bases short, with 9 bases between. CDR3 size: 13 residues. CDR3 sequence: CASSIQVGNEQFF. The CDR3 DNA follows: TGTGCCAGTAGTATACAGGTGGGGAATGAGCAGTTCTTC.

The chain combines TRBV6-1 with TRBJ2-7; D might be TRBD1 (6 bases). CDR3 length: 12 amino acids. Trimming removed 5 bases at V and 3 bases at J, with 8 bases between. Germline lookup yields CDR1 MNHNS and CDR2 SASEGT. CDR3 DNA: TGTGCCAGCAGTAAGGACAGCTACGAGCAGTACTTC. This gives the protein CASSKDSYEQYF.

This chain links TRBV27 with TRBJ2-1; 8 positions agree with TRBD2. Germline CDR1 is MNHEY and CDR2 is SMNVEV (reference sequence). The CDR3 contains 15 residues. V trimming: 3 bases; J trimming: 9 bases; junction bases outside the gene matches: 10. CDR3 region: CASSLDGRARGEQFF. The DNA for the CDR3 is TGTGCCAGCAGTTTGGACGGGAGGGCCCGAGGTGAGCAGTTCTTC.

The chain recombines TRBV30 with TRBJ1-1; no definite D call. Between the trimmed V and J ends, which lost 0 bases and 10 bases, there was a span of 15 bases. The CDR3 length is 13 residues. Germline-derived CDR1 and CDR2 are GTSNPN and SVGIG (reference sequence). This CDR3 reads CAWSVSAPLGAFF. CDR3 in DNA: TGTGCCTGGAGTGTATCGGCCCCCCTGGGAGCTTTCTTT. The variable domain in full, with the rest retrieved from reference TRBV30 and TRBJ1-1, is SQTIHQWPATLVQPVGSPLSLECTVEGTSNPNLYWYRQAAGRGLQLLFYSVGIGQISSEVPQNLSASRPQDRQFILSSKKLLLSDSGFYLCAWSVSAPLGAFFGQGTRLTVV.

The chain uses TRBV10-2 and TRBJ2-7; 10 nucleotides match TRBD1. The V segment lost 6 bases and the J segment 0 bases; nucleotides outside the gene matches: 5. Germline CDR1 is WSHSY and CDR2 is SAAADI. The CDR3 totals 15 residues. In nucleotides, the CDR3 is TGCGCCAGCAGGCCCCGGGACAGGGGCTCCTACGAGCAGTACTTC. Its translation: CASRPRDRGSYEQYF.

The rearrangement links TRBV6-5 to TRBJ1-2; D not certain. The CDR3 length is 12 residues. V lost 7 bases, J lost 1 base, and 7 bases lay in between. Germline-derived CDR1 and CDR2 are MNHEY and SVGAGI. CDR3 bases: TGTGCCAGCATGGGGTTTAACTATGGCTACACCTTC. Translation: CASMGFNYGYTF.

In this sample, this clone turned up once. The CDR3 DNA reads TGTGCCAGTAGTATATCTCTCGGGGCTACTAACTATGGCTACACCTTC. This gives the protein CASSISLGATNYGYTF. The V call is TRBV19, the J call TRBJ1-2, with TRBD1 as a possible D gene (5 bases). Germline V gives CDR1 LNHDA, CDR2 SQIVND (reference sequence). Trimming took 2 bases from V and 0 from J, leaving 13 bases between them. The CDR3 is 16 residues long.

The chain has TRBV6-5 and TRBJ2-5, with TRBD2 as a possible D gene (6 bases). The CDR3 is made up of 13 amino acids. The V gene's germline CDR1 is MNHEY and CDR2 SVGAGI. Trimming removed 6 bases from V and 5 bases from J, with 13 bases in between. The CDR3 loop is CASRRGWRETQYF. Here the CDR3 DNA reads TGTGCCAGCAGACGGGGGTGGAGGGAGACCCAGTACTTC.

V is TRBV5-5 and J is TRBJ2-3; tentative D call: TRBD2 (6 bases). The CDR3 runs 16 residues. Germline CDR1 reads SGHKS; CDR2 reads YYEKEE (reference sequence). V lost 0 bases to trimming and J lost 1 base, with 12 bases between them. CDR3 sequence: CASSLEGGVGTDTQYF. DNA for the CDR3: TGTGCCAGCAGCTTGGAGGGCGGGGTGGGCACAGATACGCAGTATTTT.